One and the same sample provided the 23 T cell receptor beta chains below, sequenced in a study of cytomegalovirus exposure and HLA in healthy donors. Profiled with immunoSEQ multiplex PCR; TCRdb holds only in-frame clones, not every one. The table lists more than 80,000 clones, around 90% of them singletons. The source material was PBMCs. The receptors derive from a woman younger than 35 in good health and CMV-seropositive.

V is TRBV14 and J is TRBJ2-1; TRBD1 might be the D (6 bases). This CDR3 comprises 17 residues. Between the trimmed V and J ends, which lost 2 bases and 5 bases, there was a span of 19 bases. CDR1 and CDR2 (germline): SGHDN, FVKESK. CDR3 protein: CASSQLAGAGADNEQFF. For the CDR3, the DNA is TGTGCCAGCAGCCAACTTGCCGGGGCAGGGGCTGACAATGAGCAGTTCTTC. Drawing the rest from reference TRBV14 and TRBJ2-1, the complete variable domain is EAGVTQFPSHSVIEKGQTVTLRCDPISGHDNLYWYRRVMGKEIKFLLHFVKESKQDESGMPNNRFLAERTGGTYSTLKVQPAELEDSGVYFCASSQLAGAGADNEQFFGPGTRLTVL.

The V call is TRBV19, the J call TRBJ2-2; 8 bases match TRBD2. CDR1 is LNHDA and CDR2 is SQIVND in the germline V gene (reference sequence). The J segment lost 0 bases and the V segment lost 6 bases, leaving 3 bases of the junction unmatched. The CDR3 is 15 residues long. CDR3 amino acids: CASRGAGANTGELFF. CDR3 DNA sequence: TGTGCCAGTAGAGGAGCGGGGGCGAACACCGGGGAGCTGTTTTTT.

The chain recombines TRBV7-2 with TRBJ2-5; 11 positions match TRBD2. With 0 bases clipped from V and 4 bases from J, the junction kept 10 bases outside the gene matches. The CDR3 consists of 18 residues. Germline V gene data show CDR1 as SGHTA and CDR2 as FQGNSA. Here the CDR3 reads CASSLARGTSGGLETQYF. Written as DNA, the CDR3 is TGTGCCAGCAGCTTAGCGCGCGGGACTAGCGGCGGGCTAGAGACCCAGTACTTC.

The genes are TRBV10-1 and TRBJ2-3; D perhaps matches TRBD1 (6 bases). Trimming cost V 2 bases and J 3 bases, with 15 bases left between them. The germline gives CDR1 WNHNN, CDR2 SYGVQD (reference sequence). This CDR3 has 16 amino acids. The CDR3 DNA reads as TGCGCCAGCAGTGAGGTTAGAGGGGGAGAAACAGATACGCAGTATTTT. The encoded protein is CASSEVRGGETDTQYF.

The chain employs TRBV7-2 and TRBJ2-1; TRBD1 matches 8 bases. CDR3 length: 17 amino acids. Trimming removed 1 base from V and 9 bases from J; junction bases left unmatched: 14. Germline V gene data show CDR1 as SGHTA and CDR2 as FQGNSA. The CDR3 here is CASSLGGSRGRRGEQFF. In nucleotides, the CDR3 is TGTGCCAGCAGCTTAGGCGGGTCCAGGGGGCGACGGGGTGAGCAGTTCTTC.

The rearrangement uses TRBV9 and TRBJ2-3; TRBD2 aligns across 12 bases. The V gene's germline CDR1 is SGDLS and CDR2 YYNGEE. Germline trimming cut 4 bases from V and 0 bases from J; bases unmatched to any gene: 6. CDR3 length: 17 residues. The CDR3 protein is CASSTGLAGFSTDTQYF. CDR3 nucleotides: TGTGCCAGCAGCACTGGACTAGCGGGGTTCAGCACAGATACGCAGTATTTT. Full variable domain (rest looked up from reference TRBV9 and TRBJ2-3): DSGVTQTPKHLITATGQRVTLRCSPRSGDLSVYWYQQSLDQGLQFLIQYYNGEERAKGNILERFSAQQFPDLHSELNLSSLELGDSALYFCASSTGLAGFSTDTQYFGPGTRLTVL.

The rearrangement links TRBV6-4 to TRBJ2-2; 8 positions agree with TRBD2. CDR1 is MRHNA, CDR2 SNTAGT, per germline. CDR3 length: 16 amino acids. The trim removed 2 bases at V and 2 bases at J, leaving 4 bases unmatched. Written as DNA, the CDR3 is TGTGCCAGCAGTGACGGGCGGGGGGCTAACACCGGGGAGCTGTTTTTT. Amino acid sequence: CASSDGRGANTGELFF.

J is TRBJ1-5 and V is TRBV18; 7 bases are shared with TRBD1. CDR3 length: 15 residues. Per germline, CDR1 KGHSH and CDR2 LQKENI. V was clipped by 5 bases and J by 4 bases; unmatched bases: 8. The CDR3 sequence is CASSISPGGNQPQHF. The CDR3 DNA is TGTGCCAGCTCAATTAGCCCAGGGGGAAATCAGCCCCAGCATTTT.

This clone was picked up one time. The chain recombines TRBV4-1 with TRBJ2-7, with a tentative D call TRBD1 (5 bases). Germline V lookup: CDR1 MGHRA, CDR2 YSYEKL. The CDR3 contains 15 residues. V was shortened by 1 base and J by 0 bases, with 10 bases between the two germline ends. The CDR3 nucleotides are TGCGCCAGCAGCCAAGTAACAGGATCCTCCTACGAGCAGTACTTC. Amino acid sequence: CASSQVTGSSYEQYF.

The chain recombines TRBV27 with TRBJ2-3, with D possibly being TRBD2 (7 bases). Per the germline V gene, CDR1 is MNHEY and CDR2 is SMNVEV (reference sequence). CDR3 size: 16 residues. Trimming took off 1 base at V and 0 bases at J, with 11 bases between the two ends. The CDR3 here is CASSLWGGLSTDTQYF. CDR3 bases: TGTGCCAGCAGTTTATGGGGGGGGCTTAGCACAGATACGCAGTATTTT.

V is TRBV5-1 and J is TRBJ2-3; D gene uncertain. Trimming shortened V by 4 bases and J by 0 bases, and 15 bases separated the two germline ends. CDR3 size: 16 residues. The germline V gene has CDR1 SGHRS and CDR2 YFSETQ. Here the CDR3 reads CASSASWSVSTDTQYF. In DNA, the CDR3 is TGCGCCAGCAGCGCCTCCTGGAGCGTCAGCACAGATACGCAGTATTTT.

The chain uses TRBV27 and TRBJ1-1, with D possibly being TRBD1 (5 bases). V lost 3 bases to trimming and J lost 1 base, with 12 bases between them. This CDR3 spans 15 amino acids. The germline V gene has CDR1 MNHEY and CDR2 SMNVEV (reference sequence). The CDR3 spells CASSLGGWTNTEAFF. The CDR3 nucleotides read TGTGCCAGCAGTTTGGGGGGGTGGACGAACACTGAAGCTTTCTTT.

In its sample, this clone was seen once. CDR3 region: CASRLTTRTGELFF. The CDR3 nucleotides are TGTGCCAGCCGCTTGACTACCCGAACCGGGGAGCTGTTTTTT. The V and J genes are TRBV2 and TRBJ2-2, with TRBD2 as a possible D gene (5 bases). V was trimmed by 8 bases and J by 5 bases, leaving 15 bases between them. Germline V gives CDR1 SNHLY, CDR2 FYNNEI. There are 14 residues in the CDR3.

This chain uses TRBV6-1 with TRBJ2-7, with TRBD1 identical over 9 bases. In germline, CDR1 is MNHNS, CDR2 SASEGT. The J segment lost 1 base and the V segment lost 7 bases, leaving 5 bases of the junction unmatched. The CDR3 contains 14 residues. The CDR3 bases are TGTGCCAGCATTATTGGACAGGGGTCCTACGAGCAGTACTTC. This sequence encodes CASIIGQGSYEQYF.

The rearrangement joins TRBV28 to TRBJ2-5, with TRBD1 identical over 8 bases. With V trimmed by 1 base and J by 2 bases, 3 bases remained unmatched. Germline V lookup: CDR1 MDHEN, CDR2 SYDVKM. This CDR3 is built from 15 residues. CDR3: CASSLSHRGQETQYF. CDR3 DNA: TGTGCCAGCAGTTTATCCCACAGGGGGCAAGAGACCCAGTACTTC.

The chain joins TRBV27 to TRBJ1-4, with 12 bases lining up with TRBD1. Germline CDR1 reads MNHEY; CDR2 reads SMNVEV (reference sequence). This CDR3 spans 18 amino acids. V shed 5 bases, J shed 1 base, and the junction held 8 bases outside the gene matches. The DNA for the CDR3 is TGTGCCAGCAGTCGATCCGGGACAGGGGGCGTAACTAATGAAAAACTGTTTTTT. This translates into CASSRSGTGGVTNEKLFF.

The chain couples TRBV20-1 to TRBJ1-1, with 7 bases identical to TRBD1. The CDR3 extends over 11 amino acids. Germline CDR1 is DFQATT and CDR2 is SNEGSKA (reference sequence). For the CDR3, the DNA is TGCATGGGGGACAGCGGGACTGAAGCTTTCTTT. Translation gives CMGDSGTEAFF.

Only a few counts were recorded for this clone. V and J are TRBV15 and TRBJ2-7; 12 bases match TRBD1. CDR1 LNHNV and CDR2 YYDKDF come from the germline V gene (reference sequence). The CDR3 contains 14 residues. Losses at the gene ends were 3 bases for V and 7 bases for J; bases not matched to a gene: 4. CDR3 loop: CATSRGQGAGEQYV. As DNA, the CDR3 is TGTGCCACCAGCAGGGGACAGGGGGCGGGTGAGCAGTACGTC.

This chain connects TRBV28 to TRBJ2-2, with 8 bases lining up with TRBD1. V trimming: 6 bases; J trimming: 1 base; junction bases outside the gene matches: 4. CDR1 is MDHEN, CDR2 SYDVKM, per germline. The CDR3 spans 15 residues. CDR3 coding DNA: TGTGCCAGCAGCCCCGGGACAGGGAACACCGGGGAGCTGTTTTTT. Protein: CASSPGTGNTGELFF.

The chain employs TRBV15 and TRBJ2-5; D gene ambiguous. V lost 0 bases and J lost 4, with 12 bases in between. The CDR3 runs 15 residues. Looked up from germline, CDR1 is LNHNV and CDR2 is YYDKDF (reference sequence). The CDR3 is CATSRDSSPRETQYF. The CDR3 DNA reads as TGTGCCACCAGCAGAGATTCGTCCCCGAGAGAGACCCAGTACTTC. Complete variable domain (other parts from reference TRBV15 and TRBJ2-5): DAMVIQNPRYQVTQFGKPVTLSCSQTLNHNVMYWYQQKSSQAPKLLFHYYDKDFNNEADTPDNFQSRRPNTSFCFLDIRSPGLGDTAMYLCATSRDSSPRETQYFGPGTRLLVL.

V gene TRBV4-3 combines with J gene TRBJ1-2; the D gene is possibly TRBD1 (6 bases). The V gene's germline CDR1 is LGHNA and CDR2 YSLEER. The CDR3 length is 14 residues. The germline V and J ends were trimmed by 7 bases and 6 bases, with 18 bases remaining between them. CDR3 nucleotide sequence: TGCGCCAGCAACTCCTGGGCAGGGGCTCATGGCTACACCTTC. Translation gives CASNSWAGAHGYTF.

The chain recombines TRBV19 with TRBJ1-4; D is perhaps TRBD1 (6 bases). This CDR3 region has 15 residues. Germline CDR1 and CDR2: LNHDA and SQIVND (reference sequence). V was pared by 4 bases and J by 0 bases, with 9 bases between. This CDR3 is CASSTTGPTNEKLFF. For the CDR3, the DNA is TGTGCCAGTAGTACGACAGGTCCAACTAATGAAAAACTGTTTTTT.

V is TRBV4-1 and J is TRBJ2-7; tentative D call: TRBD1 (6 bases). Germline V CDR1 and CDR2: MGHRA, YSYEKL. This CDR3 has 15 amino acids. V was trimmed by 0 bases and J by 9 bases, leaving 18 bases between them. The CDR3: CASSQEGAGVGGQYF. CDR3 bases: TGCGCCAGCAGCCAAGAAGGGGCAGGGGTGGGCGGGCAGTACTTC.